This section outlines one TCR beta chain sequence together with its context. The clone's antigen remains unknown. No base quality information exists; no much larger clone differs at one position. The CDR3 runs 14 residues from the cysteine to the phenylalanine. The read is trimmed to its CDR3 DNA, 42 bases read in frame from base 1. V is clipped by 11 bases and J by 0 bases, and the sequence between their germline boundaries is 13 bases long. The germline V gene supplies CDR1 MDHEN and CDR2 SYDVKM. Collaborating institutions collected whole blood in K2EDTA tubes following their own protocols. For TCRbeta analysis, collaborators shipped samples in one of three forms: frozen whole blood, isolated PBMCs, or DNA extracted from either of those sample types. This entry belongs to a study of blood T cell repertoires in COVID-19 (TCRdb year 2020). About the investigation overall: Samples covering the acute and convalescent phases of COVID-19 were provided by collaborators in the United States, Italy and Spain. The material from the prospective study consisted of cDNA or gDNA derived from T cells, B-cell-depleted T cells, or PBMCs. Deeply sampled blood TCRbeta repertoires from subjects exposed to, actively infected with, or recovered from COVID-19 were included in the dataset. The repertoires were released in a freely available public database intended as a resource for research on the immune response to SARS-CoV-2. The samples were drawn from the first 160 participants of the ongoing ImmuneRACE study and from 1,254 subjects provided by 6 global collaborators. The sample metadata nearly always contained a de-identified subject ID, COVID-19 status, age in years and sex. Where available, HLA class I and class II types were obtained from metadata supplied by the sample provider rather than from assay-based typing.

TCRbeta CDR3 regions were amplified from genomic DNA by means of the immunoSEQ Assay, a bias-controlled multiplex PCR. In the authors' own workflow: Within the assay, amplification of reference gene primers was used to estimate how many nucleated cells each sample contained. To quantify the absolute abundance of each unique TCRbeta CDR3 rearrangement, sequence reads were collapsed and filtered. For each sample, productive Simpson clonality was calculated as the square root of Simpson's diversity index across productive rearrangements. TCRdb obtained this table from immuneACCESS and retained in-frame rearrangements with V and J assigned. These tables miss some clones; where compared with another copy, unresolved V genes account for less than half of the shortfall, and the remainder is unexplained. V and J calls and clone size are those listed in that table; D and trimming were worked out from the DNA. In this sample the table shows about half a million clones, over 75% of which occur a single time. The ten largest clones add up to 3% to 3.5% of the sample.

Overall study outcomes, separate from this receptor: The amount of clinical and demographic metadata varied by source and participant and was provided uncurated.

The sequencing sample was made of peripheral blood. The origin of this receptor is a human donor in a cohort sampled during active COVID-19. The chain is encoded by TRBV28 joined to TRBJ2-2; tentative D gene TRBD1, with 5 bases matching. CDR3 sequence: CALGGATNTGELFF. The DNA is as follows: TGTGCCTTGGGTGGGGCGACGAACACCGGGGAGCTGTTTTTT.